The rows below give T cell receptor beta chains drawn from one sample of a study of blood T cell repertoires in COVID-19. Data came from immunoSEQ multiplex PCR; TCRdb stores just in-frame clones and leaves some out. The sample lists more than 300,000 clones; about 90% were seen once. Input material: PBMCs or T cells enriched from blood (not recorded which). Every receptor here comes from a woman under 40 who had recovered from COVID-19. The conserved cysteine and the conserved F or W are not part of the CDR3 here.

v_gene	CDR3aa
TRBV12-5	ASGLFGGGQPQH
TRBV5-1	ASSFAERVEQF
TRBV5-1	ASSLAGVPGTQY
TRBV10-3	AISESDKGWTVAPGELF
TRBV15	ATSRDNGRGRDLVVQPQH
TRBV23-1	ASSHPGGLAGDEQY
TRBV27	ASRDRDGTQPQH
TRBV7-2	ASSLFGEGGETQY
TRBV19	AISKTTGTSGYYEQY
TRBV11-3	ASSGRGTSGNSYNEQF
TRBV27	ASSRIQALRSEAF
TRBV28	ASRAGGERAYGYT
TRBV11-1	ASSPQDSLGYT
TRBV4-3	ASSQDTWGVYEQY
TRBV27	ASSPRLAGGIYEQY
TRBV9	ASSTGLALIGNTGELF
TRBV7-9	ASSLGTSGSDNEQF
TRBV19	ASSLRLAGGFEQY
TRBV30	AWSRTGFNQPQH
TRBV28	ASSLKGGFYGYT
TRBV6-2/TRBV6-3	ASSDLAGGETQY
TRBV27	ASSTTPGSNQPQH
TRBV7-9	ASSRSPRIGLNTEAF
TRBV10-3	AISELSEQY
TRBV19	ASTRQGVSQPQH
TRBV7-2	ASSRTDLGYGYT
TRBV7-8	ASSLVRIAPYEQY
TRBV4-3	ASSQGSLETQY
TRBV7-6	ASSRDVRDTISYEQY
TRBV28	ASSYPGTGELF
TRBV6-4	ASREEDRNEQY
TRBV7-9	ASSTSDSVKMIYEQY
TRBV3-1/TRBV3-2	ASSQVAGQGYEQY
TRBV3-1/TRBV3-2	ASSQTSGSQETQY
TRBV15	ATSRSPGTYEQY
TRBV19	ASSPTSNEQY
TRBV5-1	ASSPGRQFEEAF
TRBV5-1	ASMATTYNEQF
TRBV13	ASSPTSGSGDTQY
TRBV5-1	ASSTTYEQF
TRBV5-5	ASTRQGEPGTLH
TRBV28	ASSFDRGSNQPQH
TRBV2	ASSETTGNEQF
TRBV5-8	ASSLVNQAQH
TRBV18	ASSLADRTN
TRBV7-9	ASSPDIYEQY
TRBV11-2	ASVAGGTYEQY
TRBV7-2	ASSLTSSSYNEQF
TRBV7-2	ASSYQTSGRDEQF
TRBV28	ASSSGGKSTEAF
TRBV5-4	ASSRRTSPETQY
TRBV7-3	ASSFPIPRTSGTDTQY
TRBV12-5	ASGLGTVPLETQY
TRBV19	ASSIERTGQRGYT